This paragraph covers one T cell receptor (beta chain) sequence. No antigen is known for it. Per the authors' pipeline: Construction of a distant-metastasis classifier for papillary thyroid cancer relied on CDR3 differences across clinicopathological groups. TCRdb re-called clones via MiXCR from the PCR reads. TCRdb's processing, not the authors', yielded these V and J calls. The table has around 8,000 clones, 30% to 35% seen once. This entry comes from a study of metastatic and nonmetastatic thyroid tumors. Overall study: Peripheral blood and tumor or nodule samples from malignant and benign thyroid patients were compared. Regarding the study as a whole: As reported, TCR beta diversity in blood and tumor was significantly higher in malignant thyroid tumors than in benign nodules.

Germline V lookup: CDR1 GTSNPN, CDR2 SVGIG (reference sequence). V lost 1 base and J lost 3, with 4 bases in between. The CDR3 loop spans 12 amino acids. Among the patients, none had received any treatment before thyroid surgery. V and J are TRBV30 and TRBJ1-3; no clear D gene. The sample consisted of tumor tissue. This clonotype originated in a female donor with papillary thyroid cancer or a benign thyroid nodule (not recorded which). Some clones in this sample may be carry-over from other donors' samples. CDR3: CAWSGIGNTIYF. The DNA for the CDR3 is TGTGCCTGGAGTGGCATTGGAAACACCATATATTTT. Combining the CDR3 with reference TRBV30 and TRBJ1-3 gives the whole variable domain SQTIHQWPATLVQPVGSPLSLECTVEGTSNPNLYWYRQAAGRGLQLLFYSVGIGQISSEVPQNLSASRPQDRQFILSSKKLLLSDSGFYLCAWSGIGNTIYFGEGSWLTVV.